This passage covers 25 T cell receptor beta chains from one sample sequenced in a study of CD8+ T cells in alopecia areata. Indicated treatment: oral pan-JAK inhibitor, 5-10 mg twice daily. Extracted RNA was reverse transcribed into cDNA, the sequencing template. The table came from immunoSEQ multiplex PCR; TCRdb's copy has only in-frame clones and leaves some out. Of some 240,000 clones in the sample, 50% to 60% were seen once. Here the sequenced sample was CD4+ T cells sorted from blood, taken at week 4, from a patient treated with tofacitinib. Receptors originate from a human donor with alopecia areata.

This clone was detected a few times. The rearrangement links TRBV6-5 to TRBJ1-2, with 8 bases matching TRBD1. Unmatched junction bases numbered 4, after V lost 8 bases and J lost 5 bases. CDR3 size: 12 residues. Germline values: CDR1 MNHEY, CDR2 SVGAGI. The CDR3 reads CASSGQGYGYTF. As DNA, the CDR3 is TGTGCCAGCTCCGGACAGGGATATGGCTACACCTTC.

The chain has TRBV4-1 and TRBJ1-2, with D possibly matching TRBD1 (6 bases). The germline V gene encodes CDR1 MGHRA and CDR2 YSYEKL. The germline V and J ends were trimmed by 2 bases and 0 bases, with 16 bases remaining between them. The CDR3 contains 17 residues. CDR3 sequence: CASSQLPSGTPNYGYTF. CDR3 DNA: TGCGCCAGCAGCCAACTCCCCTCTGGGACACCTAACTATGGCTACACCTTC.

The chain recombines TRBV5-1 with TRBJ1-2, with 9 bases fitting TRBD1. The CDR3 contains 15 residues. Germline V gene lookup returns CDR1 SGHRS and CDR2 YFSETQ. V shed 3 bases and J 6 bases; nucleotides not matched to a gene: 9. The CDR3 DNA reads TGCGCCAGCAGCTCTCTTCCGGGACAGGGCGATGGCTACACCTTC. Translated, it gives CASSSLPGQGDGYTF. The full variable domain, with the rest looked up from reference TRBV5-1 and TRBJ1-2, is KAGVTQTPRYLIKTRGQQVTLSCSPISGHRSVSWYQQTPGQGLQFLFEYFSETQRNKGNFPGRFSGRQFSNSRSEMNVSTLELGDSALYLCASSSLPGQGDGYTFGSGTRLTVV.

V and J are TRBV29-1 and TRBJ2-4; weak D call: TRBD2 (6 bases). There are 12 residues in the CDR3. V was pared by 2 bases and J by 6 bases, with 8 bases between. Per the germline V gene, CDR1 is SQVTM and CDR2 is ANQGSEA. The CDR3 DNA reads TGCAGCGTTGAAAGGGGACTAAACATTCAGTACTTC. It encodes CSVERGLNIQYF.

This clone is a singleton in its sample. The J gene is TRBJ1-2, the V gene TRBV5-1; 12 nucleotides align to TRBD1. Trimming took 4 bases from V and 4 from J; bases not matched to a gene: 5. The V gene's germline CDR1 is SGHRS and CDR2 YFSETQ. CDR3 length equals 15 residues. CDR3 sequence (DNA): TGCGCCAGCAGCCCCGGGACAGGGGGCGTCTATGGCTACACCTTC. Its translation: CASSPGTGGVYGYTF.

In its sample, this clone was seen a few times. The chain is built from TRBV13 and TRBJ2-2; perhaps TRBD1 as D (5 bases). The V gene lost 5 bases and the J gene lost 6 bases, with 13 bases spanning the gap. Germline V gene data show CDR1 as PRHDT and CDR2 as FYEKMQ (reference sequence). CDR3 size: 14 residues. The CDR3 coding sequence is TGTGCCAGCAGCCCATCCAGGGATGCCGGGGAGCTGTTTTTT. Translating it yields CASSPSRDAGELFF.

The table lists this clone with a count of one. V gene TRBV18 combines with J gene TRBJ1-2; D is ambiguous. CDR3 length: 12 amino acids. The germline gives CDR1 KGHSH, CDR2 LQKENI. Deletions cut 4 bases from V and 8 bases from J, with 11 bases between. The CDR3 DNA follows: TGTGCCAGCTCACACAGAAAGAACGGCTACACCTTC. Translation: CASSHRKNGYTF. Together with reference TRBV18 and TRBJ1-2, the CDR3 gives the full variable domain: NAGVMQNPRHLVRRRGQEARLRCSPMKGHSHVYWYRQLPEEGLKFMVYLQKENIIDESGMPKERFSAEFPKEGPSILRIQQVVRGDSAAYFCASSHRKNGYTFGSGTRLTVV.

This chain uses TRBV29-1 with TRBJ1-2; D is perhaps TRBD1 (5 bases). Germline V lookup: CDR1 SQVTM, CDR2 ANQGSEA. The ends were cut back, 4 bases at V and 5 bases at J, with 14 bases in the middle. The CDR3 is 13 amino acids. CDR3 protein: CSVAGGEGYGYTF. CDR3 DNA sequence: TGCAGCGTTGCGGGAGGGGAAGGGTATGGCTACACCTTC.

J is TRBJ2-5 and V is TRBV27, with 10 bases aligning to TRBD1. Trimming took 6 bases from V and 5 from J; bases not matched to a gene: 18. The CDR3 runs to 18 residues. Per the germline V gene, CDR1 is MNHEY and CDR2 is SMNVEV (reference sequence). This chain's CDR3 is CASSTLPGTGDLLETQYF. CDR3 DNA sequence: TGTGCCAGCAGCACCCTACCTGGGACAGGGGACCTTCTTGAGACCCAGTACTTC.

Written as DNA, the CDR3 is TGTGCCAGCAGCTTCCAGGGAGTGAACACTGAAGCTTTCTTT. Residues: CASSFQGVNTEAFF. The chain has TRBV9 and TRBJ1-1; maybe TRBD1 (5 bases). This CDR3 contains 14 residues. CDR1 SGDLS and CDR2 YYNGEE come from the germline V gene. V was pared by 4 bases and J by 0 bases, with 10 bases between.

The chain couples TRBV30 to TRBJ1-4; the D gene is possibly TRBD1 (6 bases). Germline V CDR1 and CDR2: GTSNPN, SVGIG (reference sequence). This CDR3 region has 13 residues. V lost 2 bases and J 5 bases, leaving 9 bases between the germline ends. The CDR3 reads CAWSRQANEKLFF. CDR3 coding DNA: TGTGCCTGGAGTCGACAGGCCAATGAAAAACTGTTTTTT.

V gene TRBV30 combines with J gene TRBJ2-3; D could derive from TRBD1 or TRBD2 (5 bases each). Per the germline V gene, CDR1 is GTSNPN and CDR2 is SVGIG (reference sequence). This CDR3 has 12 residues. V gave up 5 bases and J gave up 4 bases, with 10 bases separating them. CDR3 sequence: CAWGTFADTQYF. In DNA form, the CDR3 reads TGTGCCTGGGGGACCTTCGCAGATACGCAGTATTTT. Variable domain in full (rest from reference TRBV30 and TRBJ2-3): SQTIHQWPATLVQPVGSPLSLECTVEGTSNPNLYWYRQAAGRGLQLLFYSVGIGQISSEVPQNLSASRPQDRQFILSSKKLLLSDSGFYLCAWGTFADTQYFGPGTRLTVL.

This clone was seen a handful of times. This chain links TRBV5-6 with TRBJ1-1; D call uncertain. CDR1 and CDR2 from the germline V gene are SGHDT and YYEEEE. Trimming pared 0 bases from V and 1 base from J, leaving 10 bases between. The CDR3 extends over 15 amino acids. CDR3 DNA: TGTGCCAGCAGCTTGGACACGGGTCAGAACACTGAAGCTTTCTTT. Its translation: CASSLDTGQNTEAFF.

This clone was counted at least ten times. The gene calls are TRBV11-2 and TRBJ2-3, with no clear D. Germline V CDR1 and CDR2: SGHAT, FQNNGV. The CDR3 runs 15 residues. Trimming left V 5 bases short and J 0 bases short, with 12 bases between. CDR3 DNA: TGTGCCAGCAGCCAACTACCGGCTAGCACAGATACGCAGTATTTT. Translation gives CASSQLPASTDTQYF.

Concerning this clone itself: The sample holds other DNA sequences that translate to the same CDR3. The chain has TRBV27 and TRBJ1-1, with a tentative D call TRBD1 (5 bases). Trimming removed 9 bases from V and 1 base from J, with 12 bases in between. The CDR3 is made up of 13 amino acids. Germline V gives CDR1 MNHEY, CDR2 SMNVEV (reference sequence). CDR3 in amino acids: CASSLRENTEAFF. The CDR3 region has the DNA TGTGCCAGTTCACTCAGGGAGAACACTGAAGCTTTCTTT.

CDR3 sequence (DNA): TGTGCCAGCGGACCGTACCAGGGGCACTCCACAGATACGCAGTATTTT. Its translation is CASGPYQGHSTDTQYF. The chain is built from TRBV7-9 and TRBJ2-3, with a possible D match to TRBD1 (6 bases). Germline V CDR1 and CDR2: SEHNR, FQNEAQ (reference sequence). The CDR3 spans 16 residues. V was trimmed by 8 bases and J by 2 bases, leaving 20 bases between them.

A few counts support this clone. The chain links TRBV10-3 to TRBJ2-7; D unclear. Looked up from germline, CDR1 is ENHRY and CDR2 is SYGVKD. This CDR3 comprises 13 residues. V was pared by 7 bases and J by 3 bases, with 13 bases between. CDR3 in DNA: TGTGCCATCACCAGCCAAGGAAACTACGAGCAGTACTTC. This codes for CAITSQGNYEQYF.

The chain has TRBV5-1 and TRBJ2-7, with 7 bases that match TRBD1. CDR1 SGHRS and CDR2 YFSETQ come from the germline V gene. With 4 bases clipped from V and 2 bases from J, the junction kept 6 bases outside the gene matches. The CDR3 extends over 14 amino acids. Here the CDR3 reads CASSEQGSAYEQYF. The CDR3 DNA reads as TGCGCCAGCAGCGAACAGGGGTCGGCCTACGAGCAGTACTTC. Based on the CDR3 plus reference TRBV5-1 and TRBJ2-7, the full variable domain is KAGVTQTPRYLIKTRGQQVTLSCSPISGHRSVSWYQQTPGQGLQFLFEYFSETQRNKGNFPGRFSGRQFSNSRSEMNVSTLELGDSALYLCASSEQGSAYEQYFGPGTRLTVT.

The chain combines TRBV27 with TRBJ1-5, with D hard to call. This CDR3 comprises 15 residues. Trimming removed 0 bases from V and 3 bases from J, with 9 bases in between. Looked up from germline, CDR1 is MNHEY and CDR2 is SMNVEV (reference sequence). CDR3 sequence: CASSLSGGYNQPQHF. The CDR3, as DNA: TGTGCCAGCAGTTTATCGGGTGGGTACAATCAGCCCCAGCATTTT.

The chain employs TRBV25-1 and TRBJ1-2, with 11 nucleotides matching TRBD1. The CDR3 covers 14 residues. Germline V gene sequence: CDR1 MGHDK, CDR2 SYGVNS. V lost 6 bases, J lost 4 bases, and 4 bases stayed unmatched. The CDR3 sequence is CASRGTGGLYGYTF. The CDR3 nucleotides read TGTGCCAGCAGGGGGACAGGGGGGCTCTATGGCTACACCTTC.

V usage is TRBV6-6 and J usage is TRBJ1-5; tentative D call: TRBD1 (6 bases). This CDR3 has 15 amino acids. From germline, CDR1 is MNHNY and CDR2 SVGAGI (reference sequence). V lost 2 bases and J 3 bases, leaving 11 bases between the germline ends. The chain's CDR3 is CASSYTAGDNQPQHF. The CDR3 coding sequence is TGTGCCAGCAGTTACACGGCAGGGGACAATCAGCCCCAGCATTTT.

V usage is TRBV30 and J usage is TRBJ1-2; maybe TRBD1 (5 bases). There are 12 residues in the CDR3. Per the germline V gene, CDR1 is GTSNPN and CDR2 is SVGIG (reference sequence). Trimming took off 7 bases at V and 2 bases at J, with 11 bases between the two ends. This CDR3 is CASRGGNYGYTF. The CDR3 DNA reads TGTGCCTCGAGGGGCGGGAACTATGGCTACACCTTC.

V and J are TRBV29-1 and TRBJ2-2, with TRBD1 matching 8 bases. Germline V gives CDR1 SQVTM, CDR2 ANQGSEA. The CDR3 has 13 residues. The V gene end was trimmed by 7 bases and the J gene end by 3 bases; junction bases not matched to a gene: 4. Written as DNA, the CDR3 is TGCAGCGCTTCGACAGGGGACACCGGGGAGCTGTTTTTT. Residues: CSASTGDTGELFF.

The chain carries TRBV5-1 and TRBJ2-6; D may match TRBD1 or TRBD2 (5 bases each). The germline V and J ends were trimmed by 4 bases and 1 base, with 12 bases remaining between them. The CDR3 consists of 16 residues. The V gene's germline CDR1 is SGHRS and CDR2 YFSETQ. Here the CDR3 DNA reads TGCGCCAGCAGCCGTCTTGGGGGATCTGGGGCCAACGTCCTGACTTTC. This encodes CASSRLGGSGANVLTF.

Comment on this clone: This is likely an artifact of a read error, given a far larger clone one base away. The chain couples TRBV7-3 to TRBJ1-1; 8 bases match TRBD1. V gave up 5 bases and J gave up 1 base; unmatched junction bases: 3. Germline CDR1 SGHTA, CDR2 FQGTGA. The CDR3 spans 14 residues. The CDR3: CASSPGQANTEAFF. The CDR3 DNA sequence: TGTGCCAGCAGCCCGGGACAGGCGAACACTGAAGCTTTCTTT.